One sample yielded the 8 T cell receptor beta chains listed below, sequenced in a study of graft-versus-host responses after intestinal transplantation. TCRdb keeps only in-frame clones here, not all; method: immunoSEQ multiplex PCR. The sample yields about 94,000 clones, more than 85% seen once. These TCRs' antigens remain unknown. The sample was unstimulated CD8+ T cells sorted from spleen or lymph node cells, taken before intestinal transplant. The receptors were gathered from a human donor who received an intestinal transplant.

The genes are TRBV27 and TRBJ2-1, with TRBD1 matching 7 bases. The CDR3 runs to 14 residues. In germline, CDR1 is MNHEY, CDR2 SMNVEV (reference sequence). V shed 1 base and J 7 bases; nucleotides not matched to a gene: 4. CDR3 in DNA: TGTGCCAGCAGTTTATTGGAACAGGGGAATGAGCAGTTCTTC. Translated, it gives CASSLLEQGNEQFF.

This clone was counted between two and nine times. The chain combines TRBV29-1 with TRBJ1-1, with D possibly TRBD1 on 5 matching bases. This CDR3 is 12 amino acids long. V lost 7 bases, J lost 5 bases, and 14 bases lay in between. The germline CDR1 and CDR2 sequences are SQVTM and ANQGSEA. The CDR3 protein is CSGGSGGTEAFF. CDR3 coding DNA: TGCAGCGGTGGCTCCGGGGGGACTGAAGCTTTCTTT.

This clone has a single count. This chain connects TRBV11-2 to TRBJ2-1, with TRBD2 matching 7 bases. Germline V gene sequence: CDR1 SGHAT, CDR2 FQNNGV. This CDR3 spans 15 amino acids. Trimming removed 5 bases from V and 3 bases from J; junction bases left unmatched: 7. The CDR3 sequence: CASSPEGGSYNEQFF. CDR3 DNA sequence: TGTGCCAGCAGCCCAGAGGGCGGGAGCTACAATGAGCAGTTCTTC. Combining the CDR3 with reference TRBV11-2 and TRBJ2-1 gives the whole variable domain EAGVAQSPRYKIIEKRQSVAFWCNPISGHATLYWYQQILGQGPKLLIQFQNNGVVDDSQLPKDRFSAERLKGVDSTLKIQPAKLEDSAVYLCASSPEGGSYNEQFFGPGTRLTVL.

The rearrangement links TRBV19 to TRBJ2-7, with D possibly matching TRBD1 (5 bases). This CDR3 has 15 residues. Germline V gene lookup returns CDR1 LNHDA and CDR2 SQIVND (reference sequence). V was shortened by 3 bases and J by 0 bases, with 12 bases between the two germline ends. In nucleotides, the CDR3 is TGTGCCAGTAGTATTGGGGCCGGTAGCTCCTACGAGCAGTACTTC. Protein product: CASSIGAGSSYEQYF.

This clone was recorded a few times. V and J are TRBV6-4 and TRBJ2-1; the D is unclear. Trimming removed 6 bases at V and 6 bases at J, with 21 bases between. The germline CDR1 and CDR2 sequences are MRHNA and SNTAGT. The CDR3 spans 16 residues. DNA for the CDR3: TGTGCCAGCAGCGGTCTTTCGACTCGAGCCCCCAATGAGCAGTTCTTC. It specifies CASSGLSTRAPNEQFF.

The chain carries TRBV5-6 and TRBJ2-5, with TRBD1 matching over 7 bases. Germline CDR1 is SGHDT and CDR2 is YYEEEE. The length of the CDR3 is 14 residues. V lost 0 bases to trimming and J lost 3 bases; unmatched junction nucleotides: 2. The CDR3 spells CASSLAGTEETQYF. The CDR3 DNA reads TGTGCCAGCAGCTTGGCCGGGACAGAAGAGACCCAGTACTTC.

This clone was counted a single time. The J gene is TRBJ1-2, the V gene TRBV7-9, with 8 positions matching TRBD1. CDR3 size: 14 residues. The V gene end was trimmed by 5 bases and the J gene end by 3 bases; junction bases not matched to a gene: 5. Per the germline V gene, CDR1 is SEHNR and CDR2 is FQNEAQ (reference sequence). The CDR3 nucleotides are TGTGCCAGCAGCCCTGGACAGGGCTACTATGGCTACACCTTC. Protein: CASSPGQGYYGYTF. Filled out from reference TRBV7-9 and TRBJ1-2, the complete variable domain reads DTGVSQNPRHKITKRGQNVTFRCDPISEHNRLYWYRQTLGQGPEFLTYFQNEAQLEKSRLLSDRFSAERPKGSFSTLEIQRTEQGDSAMYLCASSPGQGYYGYTFGSGTRLTVV.

On this clone: Different DNA sequences within this sample yield the same CDR3. V and J are TRBV29-1 and TRBJ2-1; D is uncertain. Deletions cut 5 bases from V and 0 bases from J, with 5 bases between. This CDR3 is 12 amino acids long. Germline-derived CDR1 and CDR2 are SQVTM and ANQGSEA. As DNA, the CDR3 is TGCAGCGTTCGGAGCTCCTACAATGAGCAGTTCTTC. It is translated as CSVRSSYNEQFF.